The 27 T cell receptor beta chains below were found in one sample sequenced in a study of CD8 T cells in ankylosing spondylitis. Study-wide findings and caveats: Among TCR beta sequences, a motif of 7 to 9 highly homologous variants appeared characteristic of ankylosing spondylitis blood.

No antigens are known for them. TCRdb re-derived calls from the 5' RACE reads in MiXCR, one entry per CDR3 protein. This table holds 500,000 to 650,000 distinct CDR3 sequences, less than 6% found once. Sequencing was carried out using blood, either unsorted or a sorted T cell fraction (not recorded which). The receptors here all came from a male donor with ankylosing spondylitis.

This clonotype was found many times. J is TRBJ1-3 and V is TRBV20-1; D might be TRBD1 (5 bases). CDR1 and CDR2 from the germline V gene are DFQATT and SNEGSKA (reference sequence). The CDR3 covers 14 residues. Deletions cut 6 bases from V and 4 bases from J, with 16 bases between. The chain's CDR3 is CSAQLGERGNTIYF. Written as DNA, the CDR3 is TGCAGTGCCCAGTTGGGGGAAAGGGGAAACACCATATATTTT.

The chain links TRBV21-1 to TRBJ2-7. TRBV21-1 is described as a pseudogene. This CDR3 has 11 amino acids. The CDR3 DNA reads as TGTGCCAGCAGCGCCTGGTGCGAGCAGTACTTC. Encoded protein: CASSAWCEQYF.

This clonotype was counted ten times or more. V and J are TRBV5-1 and TRBJ2-7, with 9 positions matching TRBD2. With V trimmed by 0 bases and J by 7 bases, 8 bases remained unmatched. This CDR3 has 15 residues. The germline V gene encodes CDR1 SGHRS and CDR2 YFSETQ. The CDR3 DNA reads as TGCGCCAGCAGCTTGGTTGTAGCGGGAGAGGGGGAGCAGTACTTC. This codes for CASSLVVAGEGEQYF.

The chain employs TRBV4-1 and TRBJ1-5; unclear D gene. The V gene's germline CDR1 is MGHRA and CDR2 YSYEKL. The CDR3 extends over 13 amino acids. The germline V and J ends were trimmed by 3 bases and 6 bases, with 9 bases remaining between them. CDR3 nucleotides: TGCGCCAGCAGCCAGGAGGACGGTCAGCCCCAGCATTTT. Amino acid sequence: CASSQEDGQPQHF.

This clonotype has at least ten counts. The chain recombines TRBV29-1 with TRBJ2-2, with D possibly matching TRBD1 (5 bases). The V gene's germline CDR1 is SQVTM and CDR2 ANQGSEA. CDR3 length: 13 residues. V was clipped by 6 bases and J by 0 bases, with 8 bases between them. In DNA form, the CDR3 reads TGCAGCGTCAGACAGCCGAACACCGGGGAGCTGTTTTTT. Its protein is CSVRQPNTGELFF.

This clonotype was recorded at least ten times. The V and J genes are TRBV4-2 and TRBJ2-7, with 7 bases matching TRBD1. The V and J ends lost 0 bases and 6 bases, in that order; junction bases with no gene match: 11. The germline V gene encodes CDR1 LGHNA and CDR2 YNFKEQ. CDR3 size: 16 residues. The CDR3: CASSQDTGQVSGEQYF. The CDR3 nucleotides are TGTGCCAGCAGCCAAGATACAGGACAGGTTTCAGGCGAGCAGTACTTC.

This clonotype was seen ten or more times. V gene TRBV15 combines with J gene TRBJ2-7; D is unresolved. V was shortened by 5 bases and J by 2 bases, with 10 bases between the two germline ends. The CDR3 is 13 residues long. The V gene's germline CDR1 is LNHNV and CDR2 YYDKDF (reference sequence). The CDR3 is CATSSLVAYEQYF. CDR3 nucleotide sequence: TGTGCCACCAGCTCCCTCGTTGCCTACGAGCAGTACTTC.

This clonotype occurred many times. CDR3 sequence: CATREGGRDGYTF. CDR3 in DNA: TGTGCCACCCGGGAAGGAGGCCGTGATGGCTACACCTTC. V and J are TRBV28 and TRBJ1-2; no definite D call. CDR3 length: 13 residues. The V end was cut by 10 bases, the J end by 6 bases, with 18 bases between. The germline V gene has CDR1 MDHEN and CDR2 SYDVKM.

This clonotype was picked up many times. The genes are TRBV27 and TRBJ1-2, with D possibly matching TRBD1 (6 bases). Germline V CDR1 and CDR2: MNHEY, SMNVEV (reference sequence). The V gene lost 6 bases and the J gene lost 8 bases, with 13 bases spanning the gap. CDR3 length: 12 amino acids. In DNA form, the CDR3 reads TGTGCCAGCAGCCACACAGGGATGGGCTACACCTTC. It yields the protein CASSHTGMGYTF.

This clonotype was picked up many times. The rearrangement uses TRBV7-3 and TRBJ2-1; TRBD1 aligns across 7 bases. After removal of 5 bases from V and 5 bases from J, the junction contained 12 bases not matched to a gene. The germline V gene has CDR1 SGHTA and CDR2 FQGTGA. The CDR3 contains 16 residues. CDR3 amino acids: CASSVKPGQPDNEQFF. DNA for the CDR3: TGTGCCAGCAGCGTAAAACCGGGACAGCCGGACAATGAGCAGTTCTTC.

The table lists this clonotype with a few counts. The chain joins TRBV10-3 to TRBJ2-1, with 10 bases aligning to TRBD2. V gave up 2 bases and J gave up 8 bases; unmatched junction bases: 9. Germline assignment: CDR1 ENHRY and CDR2 SYGVKD. This CDR3 is built from 16 residues. Here the CDR3 DNA reads TGTGCCATCAGTGAGAGGTCTAGCGGGAGTATCCATGAGCAGTTCTTC. Encoded protein: CAISERSSGSIHEQFF.

This clonotype was recorded at least ten times. V and J are TRBV20-1 and TRBJ2-3; no definite D call. Trimming shortened V by 5 bases and J by 5 bases, and 8 bases separated the two germline ends. This CDR3 is 11 amino acids long. Germline CDR1 reads DFQATT; CDR2 reads SNEGSKA (reference sequence). CDR3 region: CSASLVDTQYF. CDR3 coding DNA: TGCAGTGCTTCACTTGTAGATACGCAGTATTTT.

This clonotype was recorded a few times. The CDR3, as DNA: TGCGCCAGCAGCCCGGGGCCCGACAGGGGGGAAGGCGAGCAGTACTTC. It encodes CASSPGPDRGEGEQYF. The chain uses TRBV5-1 and TRBJ2-7; 9 bases agree with TRBD1. CDR1 is SGHRS, CDR2 YFSETQ, per germline. The CDR3 is made up of 16 amino acids. V lost 4 bases and J lost 6; bases outside the gene matches: 14.

The rearrangement uses TRBV4-2 and TRBJ2-7; 11 nucleotides agree with TRBD1. Germline V gene data show CDR1 as LGHNA and CDR2 as YNFKEQ. The CDR3 contains 14 residues. After removal of 4 bases from V and 5 bases from J, the junction contained 4 bases not matched to a gene. CDR3 DNA: TGTGCCAGCAGCCGTGGACAGGGGGCGAACGAGCAGTACTTC. Its protein product is CASSRGQGANEQYF.

This chain links TRBV11-2 with TRBJ2-7; D unresolved. This CDR3 is built from 13 residues. Trimming stripped 4 bases from V and 2 bases from J, with 9 bases between. The germline V gene has CDR1 SGHAT and CDR2 FQNNGV. The chain's CDR3 is CASSSSTTYEQYF. The CDR3 bases are TGTGCCAGCAGCTCCTCAACGACCTACGAGCAGTACTTC.

The J gene is TRBJ2-7, the V gene TRBV4-3, with 8 bases matching TRBD1. The CDR3 runs to 15 residues. Germline values: CDR1 LGHNA, CDR2 YSLEER. With 2 bases clipped from V and 7 bases from J, the junction kept 10 bases outside the gene matches. The CDR3 DNA sequence: TGCGCCAGCAGCCAAACCGGGACAGGTCTAGAGGAGCAGTACTTC. Protein sequence: CASSQTGTGLEEQYF.

The sample holds many counts of this clonotype. The CDR3 DNA reads TGTGCCACCAGCAGAGTGCGGGACTACACTGAAGCTTTCTTT. As protein: CATSRVRDYTEAFF. The genes are TRBV15 and TRBJ1-1, with a tentative D call TRBD1 (5 bases). Trimming pared 1 base from V and 3 bases from J, leaving 9 bases between. CDR3 size: 14 residues. CDR1 and CDR2 (germline): LNHNV, YYDKDF (reference sequence).

This clonotype was recorded at least ten times. The chain is built from TRBV12-3 or TRBV12-4 and TRBJ1-2; D gene ambiguous. The CDR3 totals 14 residues. Trimming shortened V by 3 bases and J by 5 bases, and 13 bases separated the two germline ends. The chain's CDR3 is CASSFQKGLYGYTF. In nucleotides, the CDR3 is TGTGCCAGCAGTTTTCAAAAAGGGCTTTATGGCTACACCTTC.

This clonotype was seen many times. The chain uses TRBV10-3 and TRBJ1-2; 8 nucleotides agree with TRBD1. The junction had 20 bases not matched to a gene; V was cut back by 11 bases and J by 6 bases. Per germline, CDR1 ENHRY and CDR2 SYGVKD. The CDR3 has 16 residues. The CDR3 sequence: CASTPHETGALNGYTF. The CDR3 bases are TGTGCCTCGACTCCCCACGAGACAGGGGCGCTTAATGGCTACACCTTC.

This clonotype has more than one count but fewer than ten. The V and J genes are TRBV7-2 and TRBJ2-7, with D perhaps matching TRBD1 (6 bases). The germline V and J ends were trimmed by 1 base and 3 bases, with 13 bases remaining between them. The CDR3 is 15 residues long. Germline V gene lookup returns CDR1 SGHTA and CDR2 FQGNSA. CDR3 sequence: CASSLESSTGYEQYF. The DNA for the CDR3 is TGTGCCAGCAGCTTAGAATCCTCGACAGGCTACGAGCAGTACTTC.

This clonotype was counted many times. The chain couples TRBV12-3 or TRBV12-4 to TRBJ2-5; TRBD2 matches 11 bases. Trimming cost V 4 bases and J 5 bases; bases outside gene matches: 3. The CDR3 consists of 14 residues. CDR3 nucleotides: TGTGCCAGCAGTTATAGCGGGGGGGATGAGACCCAGTACTTC. Its protein is CASSYSGGDETQYF.

This clonotype was counted ten times or more. V gene TRBV28 combines with J gene TRBJ2-4; a possible D gene is TRBD1 (6 bases). CDR1 MDHEN and CDR2 SYDVKM come from the germline V gene. The ends were cut back, 2 bases at V and 9 bases at J, with 23 bases in the middle. The CDR3 is made up of 17 amino acids. The CDR3 DNA is TGTGCCAGCAGTTTAAACGACTGGGACAACCATCGGGGCATTCAGTACTTC. Its protein product is CASSLNDWDNHRGIQYF.

This clonotype came up a few times. V usage is TRBV7-2 and J usage is TRBJ2-7; possibly TRBD1 for D (6 bases). There are 15 residues in the CDR3. The V gene lost 4 bases and the J gene lost 4 bases, with 17 bases spanning the gap. From germline, CDR1 is SGHTA and CDR2 FQGNSA. The CDR3 DNA sequence: TGTGCCAGCAGCTGGACAGCTGCTGAGGGATACGAGCAGTACTTC. It encodes CASSWTAAEGYEQYF.

In this sample, this clonotype turned up many times. J is TRBJ1-2 and V is TRBV12-3 or TRBV12-4; no clear D. The CDR3 length is 13 residues. V was clipped by 8 bases and J by 6 bases, with 16 bases between them. CDR3 sequence: CASGGLGGDGYTF. CDR3 DNA sequence: TGTGCCAGCGGAGGGTTGGGCGGGGATGGCTACACCTTC.

This clonotype was seen repeatedly, ten times or more. V and J are TRBV29-1 and TRBJ1-2; 10 bases match TRBD1. The CDR3 loop spans 14 amino acids. Germline trimming cut 4 bases from V and 2 bases from J; bases unmatched to any gene: 4. Germline CDR1 is SQVTM and CDR2 is ANQGSEA. The CDR3 reads CSVGGQGVNYGYTF. The CDR3 DNA is TGCAGCGTTGGAGGACAGGGGGTAAACTATGGCTACACCTTC.

This clonotype was found many times. The rearrangement uses TRBV6-2 or TRBV6-3 and TRBJ2-7; D might be TRBD1 (6 bases). The CDR3 sequence is 15 residues long. V lost 7 bases to trimming and J lost 2 bases, with 18 bases between them. CDR1 MNHEY and CDR2 SVGEGT come from the germline V gene. The CDR3, as DNA: TGTGCCAGCACACGGGTCGGACAGCCAGCCTACGAGCAGTACTTC. Residues: CASTRVGQPAYEQYF.

This clonotype has a count of ten or more. CDR3 sequence reads: CSAGTSGNEQYF. The CDR3 nucleotides are TGCAGTGCGGGGACCTCCGGTAACGAGCAGTACTTC. The V gene is TRBV20-1, the J gene TRBJ2-7; perhaps D is TRBD1 or TRBD2 (5 bases each). There are 12 residues in the CDR3. The germline CDR1 and CDR2 sequences are DFQATT and SNEGSKA (reference sequence). V was cut by 6 bases and J by 5 bases, with 14 bases left in between.